One and the same sample provided the 14 T cell receptor beta chains below, sequenced in a study of blood T cell repertoires in COVID-19. Repertoires were generated with immunoSEQ multiplex PCR, while TCRdb's copy carries only in-frame clones and drops some. This sample has 56,000 or so clones, with roughly 84% found just once. Sequencing was carried out using peripheral blood. These receptors were obtained from a woman in her 70s with acute or convalescent COVID-19.

The V gene is TRBV2, the J gene TRBJ1-1, with a possible D match to TRBD1 (5 bases). CDR3 length equals 13 residues. V was shortened by 6 bases and J by 6 bases, with 14 bases between the two germline ends. Germline CDR1 is SNHLY and CDR2 is FYNNEI. The CDR3 loop is CASSQGLAAEAFF. CDR3 bases: TGTGCCAGCAGCCAGGGTCTCGCTGCTGAAGCTTTCTTT.

The V gene is TRBV6-2 or TRBV6-3, the J gene TRBJ2-7; no reliable D call. This CDR3 spans 14 amino acids. The V and J ends lost 5 bases and 3 bases respectively, with 14 bases between them. Looked up from germline, CDR1 is MNHEY and CDR2 is SVGEGT. The CDR3 DNA is TGTGCCAGCAGTCACCGGTACAGCCACTACGAGCAGTACTTC. This gives the protein CASSHRYSHYEQYF.

The rearrangement uses TRBV7-8 and TRBJ2-3; 7 bases match TRBD2. There are 14 residues in the CDR3. The V segment lost 7 bases and the J segment 2 bases; nucleotides outside the gene matches: 6. Germline CDR1 is SGHVS and CDR2 is FQNEAQ. This CDR3 reads CASTVGTTTDTQYF. CDR3 bases: TGTGCCAGCACCGTGGGGACTACCACAGATACGCAGTATTTT.

This sequence joins TRBV27 and TRBJ1-1, with D tentatively TRBD1 (5 bases). Germline V CDR1 and CDR2: MNHEY, SMNVEV (reference sequence). The CDR3 is made up of 14 amino acids. Trimming pared 6 bases from V and 0 bases from J, leaving 11 bases between. This CDR3 is CASSATDLNTEAFF. The CDR3 coding sequence is TGTGCCAGCAGCGCGACAGACCTGAACACTGAAGCTTTCTTT.

This chain connects TRBV19 to TRBJ2-5, with D possibly matching TRBD2 (7 bases). CDR1 is LNHDA and CDR2 is SQIVND in the germline V gene (reference sequence). The CDR3 length is 19 residues. V was shortened by 9 bases and J by 2 bases, with 31 bases between the two germline ends. The CDR3, as DNA: TGTGCCAGCCCCCCCTGCTCGCGGGGGCCCCTTAGGAGGCAAGAGACCCAGTACTTC. Translated: CASPPCSRGPLRRQETQYF. Supplemented by reference TRBV19 and TRBJ2-5, the full variable domain reads DGGITQSPKYLFRKEGQNVTLSCEQNLNHDAMYWYRQDPGQGLRLIYYSQIVNDFQKGDIAEGYSVSREKKESFPLTVTSAQKNPTAFYLCASPPCSRGPLRRQETQYFGPGTRLLVL.

This chain links TRBV5-1 with TRBJ2-2, with a possible D match to TRBD2 (5 bases). The CDR3 consists of 15 residues. Trimming took 0 bases from V and 1 from J, leaving 7 bases between them. Germline V lookup: CDR1 SGHRS, CDR2 YFSETQ. Here the CDR3 reads CASSLEGRNTGELFF. Written as DNA, the CDR3 is TGCGCCAGCAGCTTGGAAGGGAGGAACACCGGGGAGCTGTTTTTT.

This chain uses TRBV3-1 (or the pseudogene TRBV3-2) with TRBJ2-1, with a tentative D call TRBD2 (6 bases). V lost 1 base, J lost 9 bases, and 16 bases lay in between. The CDR3 totals 15 residues. The germline V gene has CDR1 LGHDT and CDR2 YNNKEL (reference sequence). The CDR3 is CASSQVPGEAGEQFF. CDR3 bases: TGTGCCAGCAGCCAAGTCCCGGGGGAAGCGGGTGAGCAGTTCTTC.

The chain couples TRBV11-2 to TRBJ2-1; tentative D call: TRBD2 (5 bases). The V end lost 2 bases, the J end lost 8 bases, and 7 bases lay between the germline ends. The CDR3 sequence is 12 residues long. Germline V CDR1 and CDR2: SGHAT, FQNNGV. This CDR3 is CASSLLGDEQFF. CDR3 nucleotides: TGTGCCAGCAGCTTACTCGGGGATGAGCAGTTCTTC.

The J gene is TRBJ2-5, the V gene TRBV5-6, with 11 bases lining up with TRBD2. Germline CDR1 is SGHDT and CDR2 is YYEEEE. The junction had 5 bases not matched to a gene; V was cut back by 1 base and J by 3 bases. The CDR3 contains 16 residues. CDR3 nucleotide sequence: TGTGCCAGCAGCTTGTTAGTGGGACTAGCGGAAGAGACCCAGTACTTC. Protein sequence: CASSLLVGLAEETQYF.

This clone was counted a few times. This chain joins TRBV13 and TRBJ2-3; 10 bases map to TRBD2. The CDR3 extends over 16 amino acids. V lost 3 bases to trimming and J lost 3 bases; unmatched junction nucleotides: 6. Germline V gene data show CDR1 as PRHDT and CDR2 as FYEKMQ (reference sequence). The DNA of the CDR3 is TGTGCCAGCAGCTTCCAGCGGGGGGGCCTAACAGATACGCAGTATTTT. Its translation is CASSFQRGGLTDTQYF.

V is TRBV29-1 and J is TRBJ1-5, with no clear D. This CDR3 has 12 amino acids. Germline V gene data show CDR1 as SQVTM and CDR2 as ANQGSEA. With 5 bases removed from V and 4 bases from J, the gap between germline ends came to 9 bases. Here the CDR3 reads CSVMEANQPQHF. DNA of the CDR3: TGCAGCGTTATGGAGGCTAATCAGCCCCAGCATTTT.

The chain has TRBV5-1 and TRBJ2-3, with D perhaps matching TRBD2 (6 bases). Trimming stripped 5 bases from V and 0 bases from J, with 13 bases between. The CDR3 length is 15 residues. CDR1 and CDR2 (germline): SGHRS, YFSETQ. CDR3 in DNA: TGCGCCAGCAGTCGCACCGGGGGTAGCACAGATACGCAGTATTTT. Translating gives CASSRTGGSTDTQYF.

V and J are TRBV13 and TRBJ2-7; possibly TRBD1 for D (6 bases). CDR1 and CDR2 from the germline V gene are PRHDT and FYEKMQ (reference sequence). V was trimmed by 3 bases and J by 11 bases, leaving 14 bases between them. This CDR3 is 12 amino acids long. CDR3 bases: TGTGCCAGCAGCTTTCAGCAGGGGTTGGAGTACTTC. Residues: CASSFQQGLEYF.

The chain recombines TRBV9 with TRBJ1-3; the D is unclear. V lost 4 bases, J lost 4 bases, and 15 bases lay in between. This CDR3 has 15 residues. In germline, CDR1 is SGDLS, CDR2 YYNGEE. The CDR3 DNA reads TGTGCCAGCAGCCCCCCGCCCGGGAGGGGAAACACCATATATTTT. This sequence encodes CASSPPPGRGNTIYF.